The rows below give T cell receptor beta chains drawn from one sample of a study of cytomegalovirus exposure and HLA in healthy donors. Measured with immunoSEQ multiplex PCR; TCRdb has only the in-frame clones, and not every one. The sample yields nearly 200,000 clones, about 85% seen once. Sequencing input: PBMCs. The receptors were sampled from a male donor in good health and CMV-seropositive. CDR3s include the opening cysteine and the closing phenylalanine or tryptophan. D genes are given only for firm matches. Clone sizes are given selectively: once, few, many, or a class where the clone is expanded.

TRBJ2-3	TRBV29-1	NA	NA	TGCAGCGTTGTCGGCAGGGGCCGCACAGATACGCAGTATTTT	CSVVGRGRTDTQYF
TRBJ1-5	TRBV19	NA	NA	TGTGCCAGTTCGGGGACATACGGTCAGCCCCAGCATTTT	CASSGTYGQPQHF
TRBJ2-1	TRBV5-1	NA	NA	TGCGCCAGCAGCTTGGATCAGGGAACCTACAATGAGCAGTTCTTC	CASSLDQGTYNEQFF
TRBJ2-7	TRBV7-2	NA	NA	TGTGCCAGCGGACGGGGGGCCTTAGTAGAGCAGTACTTC	CASGRGALVEQYF
TRBJ1-1	TRBV29-1	NA	NA	TGCAGCGTTAATATCTGGGGGGGTATTACTGAAGCTTTCTTT	CSVNIWGGITEAFF
TRBJ2-3	TRBV9	NA	NA	TGTGCCAGCAGCGCAAACCCGGACAGCAGCACAGATACGCAGTATTTT	CASSANPDSSTDTQYF
TRBJ1-4	TRBV5-6	NA	TRBD1	TGTGCCAGCAGCTCTCAGGGGGATAATGAAAAACTGTTTTTT	CASSSQGDNEKLFF
TRBJ2-2	TRBV12-5	once	NA	TGTGCTAGTGGTTTCACCACCGCCGACAGTCCCCTCGGGGAGCTGTTTTTT	CASGFTTADSPLGELFF
TRBJ2-7	TRBV2	NA	NA	TGTGCCAGCAGTGTCGTCCTCTACCCTTACGAGCAGTACTTC	CASSVVLYPYEQYF
TRBJ1-5	TRBV6-5	NA	NA	TGTGCCAGCAGAAAGGGGGTTGGCAATCAGCCCCAGCATTTT	CASRKGVGNQPQHF
TRBJ1-1	TRBV25-1	NA	NA	TGTGCCAGCAGTCCTGGGGCGGAGAACACTGAAGCTTTCTTT	CASSPGAENTEAFF
TRBJ1-5	TRBV18	NA	NA	TGTGCCAGCTCCCTCAGGAATAGCAATCAGCCCCAGCATTTT	CASSLRNSNQPQHF
TRBJ1-5	TRBV6-5	NA	TRBD1	TGTGCCAGCAGTGATACAGGGGGCGGTCAGCCCCAGCATTTT	CASSDTGGGQPQHF
TRBJ2-7	TRBV6-6	NA	TRBD2	TGTGCCAGCAGTTACTCGAGGGGACTAGCCAACGAGCAGTACTTC	CASSYSRGLANEQYF
TRBJ1-2	TRBV7-9	NA	NA	TGTGCCAGCAGCCGGGACAACGATGGCTACACCTTC	CASSRDNDGYTF
TRBJ1-2	TRBV7-2	NA	NA	TGTGCCAGCAGACGCGGGGGGGCTGTGGAAAACTATGGCTACACCTTC	CASRRGGAVENYGYTF
TRBJ2-7	TRBV4-1	NA	TRBD1	TGCGCCAGCAGCCGGGGGGGACAGGGTCCCTACGAGCAGTACTTC	CASSRGGQGPYEQYF
TRBJ2-3	TRBV7-2	NA	NA	TGTGCCAGCAGCTTATCGGGGTTCGCAGATACGCAGTATTTT	CASSLSGFADTQYF
TRBJ2-7	TRBV29-1	NA	NA	TGCAGCGTTGAGGGCTTAGACTACGAGCAGTACTTC	CSVEGLDYEQYF
TRBJ2-2	TRBV27	NA	NA	TGTGCCAGCAGTTTATCGAAATCGGGCACCGGGGAGCTGTTTTTT	CASSLSKSGTGELFF
TRBJ2-1	TRBV9	NA	TRBD2	TGTGCCAGCAGCGTAGTCCCTAGCGGGAGGGTCAATGAGCAGTTCTTC	CASSVVPSGRVNEQFF
TRBJ2-2	TRBV2	NA	NA	TGTGCCAGCCAAGATGGCACAGCTCTCGGGGAGCTGTTTTTT	CASQDGTALGELFF
TRBJ1-4	TRBV2	NA	NA	TGTGCCAGCAGTGAACTACAGGGTCCCGCAACTAATGAAAAACTGTTTTTT	CASSELQGPATNEKLFF
TRBJ2-5	TRBV7-2	NA	TRBD2	TGTGCCAGCAGCTCACTAGCGGGAGGGGTGCAAGAGACCCAGTACTTC	CASSSLAGGVQETQYF
TRBJ1-4	TRBV5-6	NA	TRBD1	TGTGCCAGCAGCTTGAGAGGGGGCACAACTAATGAAAAACTGTTTTTT	CASSLRGGTTNEKLFF
TRBJ1-6	TRBV5-6	once	TRBD1	TGTGCCAGCAGCTTGGTAGGGGACAGGGGGCGCGGGACACCCCTCCACTTT	CASSLVGDRGRGTPLHF
TRBJ1-1	TRBV28	NA	NA	TGTGCCAGCAGTTTATCCCCAGGCCTCCTGAACACTGAAGCTTTCTTT	CASSLSPGLLNTEAFF
TRBJ2-2	TRBV6-6	NA	NA	TGTGCCAGCAGTTACTCAAGGGCAGGGGCCGGGGAGCTGTTTTTT	CASSYSRAGAGELFF
TRBJ2-1	TRBV9	NA	TRBD2	TGTGCCAGCAACCGACTCACCGGGGGGGGTGCGGGTGAGCAGTTCTTC	CASNRLTGGGAGEQFF
TRBJ1-5	TRBV2	NA	NA	TGTGCCAGCAGTGCGGGTCGGGATCAGCCCCAGCATTTT	CASSAGRDQPQHF